These 31 T cell receptor beta chains share one sample of origin, sequenced in a study of T-cell reconstitution after alpha-beta-depleted transplantation in children. The TCRbeta library was prepared with unique molecular identifiers. MiXCR, applied by TCRdb to the PCR reads, yields one record per CDR3 protein. The table records under 850,000 distinct CDR3 sequences, around 13% of them present only once. Here the sequenced sample was PBMCs, taken before TCRalphabeta/CD19-depleted stem cell transplant. These receptors came from a girl aged 2 to 10 with congenital amegakaryocytic thrombocytopenia, due to receive a stem cell transplant.

The chain uses TRBV5-1 and TRBJ2-1; 9 bases agree with TRBD2. With V trimmed by 3 bases and J by 5 bases, 15 bases remained unmatched. The germline V gene encodes CDR1 SGHRS and CDR2 YFSETQ. The CDR3 is 18 residues long. Here the CDR3 DNA reads TGCGCCAGCAGCTATACAGGGACTAGCCCATTCCCCCACAATGAGCAGTTCTTC. Amino acid sequence: CASSYTGTSPFPHNEQFF.

This clonotype was counted many times. V gene TRBV12-3 or TRBV12-4 combines with J gene TRBJ2-5; no clear D gene. V lost 5 bases, J lost 2 bases, and 12 bases lay in between. The CDR3 loop spans 14 amino acids. The CDR3 protein is CASSPLSRQETQYF. Here the CDR3 DNA reads TGTGCCAGCAGTCCCCTCAGCAGACAAGAGACCCAGTACTTC.

The chain combines TRBV20-1 with TRBJ2-7; D is possibly TRBD2 (6 bases). CDR1 and CDR2 (germline): DFQATT, SNEGSKA (reference sequence). The ends were cut back, 1 base at V and 5 bases at J, with 21 bases in the middle. The CDR3 is 16 residues long. CDR3 loop: CSARGGNGGDGHEQYF. CDR3 sequence (DNA): TGCAGTGCTAGAGGAGGAAACGGGGGAGACGGACACGAGCAGTACTTC.

This clonotype was observed at least ten times. The V gene is TRBV11-2, the J gene TRBJ1-2, with D tentatively TRBD1 (5 bases). From germline, CDR1 is SGHAT and CDR2 FQNNGV. The CDR3 contains 15 residues. Between the trimmed V and J ends, which lost 1 base and 0 bases, there was a span of 9 bases. CDR3 DNA sequence: TGTGCCAGCAGCTTAGGCAGGGCAACTAACTATGGCTACACCTTC. This gives the protein CASSLGRATNYGYTF.

This clonotype appeared many times. This chain joins TRBV20-1 and TRBJ2-7; either TRBD1 or TRBD2 may supply D (6 bases each). This CDR3 contains 15 residues. V lost 6 bases and J lost 3, with 21 bases in between. Germline CDR1 and CDR2: DFQATT and SNEGSKA (reference sequence). The CDR3 spells CSANPGGRDYYEQYF. The CDR3 DNA sequence: TGCAGTGCCAACCCCGGGGGCCGTGATTACTACGAGCAGTACTTC.

The rearrangement joins TRBV7-9 to TRBJ2-3; TRBD2 agrees at 12 bases. V shed 7 bases and J 3 bases; nucleotides not matched to a gene: 2. This CDR3 region has 14 residues. CDR1 SEHNR and CDR2 FQNEAQ come from the germline V gene (reference sequence). CDR3 sequence (DNA): TGTGCCAGCAAAACTAGCGGGAGGACAGATACGCAGTATTTT. This sequence encodes CASKTSGRTDTQYF.

In this sample, this clonotype turned up a few times. The chain has TRBV30 and TRBJ2-3; 11 positions agree with TRBD2. J lost 7 bases, V lost 5 bases, and 14 bases had no gene match. The germline V gene encodes CDR1 GTSNPN and CDR2 SVGIG (reference sequence). This CDR3 has 16 amino acids. CDR3 sequence: CAWGPTGTSGLHTQYF. DNA for the CDR3: TGTGCCTGGGGCCCCACCGGGACTAGCGGCCTCCATACGCAGTATTTT.

This clonotype has ten or more counts. The chain links TRBV9 to TRBJ1-3; unclear D gene. The length of the CDR3 is 15 residues. Germline CDR1 is SGDLS and CDR2 is YYNGEE. With 6 bases removed from V and 0 bases from J, the gap between germline ends came to 13 bases. The CDR3 sequence: CASTQDARSGNTIYF. CDR3 in DNA: TGTGCCAGCACCCAGGACGCTCGCTCTGGAAACACCATATATTTT.

Ten or more counts support this clonotype. The chain uses TRBV20-1 and TRBJ2-1; D assignment may be TRBD1 or TRBD2 (6 bases each). The length of the CDR3 is 13 residues. Germline CDR1 is DFQATT and CDR2 is SNEGSKA (reference sequence). The V gene lost 2 bases and the J gene lost 4 bases, with 9 bases spanning the gap. As DNA, the CDR3 is TGCAGTGCTAGATGGAGGGGGTACAATGAGCAGTTCTTC. This encodes CSARWRGYNEQFF.

This clonotype occurred many times. The V gene is TRBV3-1, the J gene TRBJ1-2; tentatively, D is TRBD1 (6 bases). This CDR3 contains 14 residues. In germline, CDR1 is LGHDT, CDR2 YNNKEL (reference sequence). V dropped 0 bases and J dropped 4 bases, with 9 bases sitting between them. CDR3 residues: CASSQDWGAYGYTF. CDR3 coding DNA: TGTGCCAGCAGCCAAGATTGGGGGGCCTATGGCTACACCTTC.

The chain uses TRBV20-1 and TRBJ1-5; TRBD1 matches 7 bases. V trimming: 5 bases; J trimming: 4 bases; junction bases outside the gene matches: 5. CDR3 size: 13 residues. CDR1 DFQATT and CDR2 SNEGSKA come from the germline V gene (reference sequence). As DNA, the CDR3 is TGCAGTGCTCCGACAGGGCGGAATCAGCCCCAGCATTTT. Amino acids: CSAPTGRNQPQHF.

Ten or more counts support this clonotype. The chain recombines TRBV27 with TRBJ1-2, with D perhaps TRBD1 (5 bases). CDR3 length: 13 residues. The V and J ends lost 4 bases and 3 bases respectively, with 9 bases between them. Germline CDR1 reads MNHEY; CDR2 reads SMNVEV (reference sequence). For the CDR3, the DNA is TGTGCCAGCAGTTCCCGGGGGGACTATGGCTACACCTTC. It yields the protein CASSSRGDYGYTF.

This clonotype was found many times. V usage is TRBV5-1 and J usage is TRBJ1-1; TRBD1 is a possible D gene (6 bases). V was pared by 1 base and J by 3 bases, with 10 bases between. There are 14 residues in the CDR3. CDR1 is SGHRS, CDR2 YFSETQ, per germline. CDR3 DNA sequence: TGCGCCAGCAGCTTGTCACAGGGTGACACTGAAGCTTTCTTT. Protein sequence: CASSLSQGDTEAFF.

This clonotype was observed a handful of times. The chain is built from TRBV11-2 and TRBJ2-3; D remains ambiguous. V lost 3 bases to trimming and J lost 0 bases, with 13 bases between them. CDR3 size: 16 residues. From germline, CDR1 is SGHAT and CDR2 FQNNGV. The CDR3 DNA follows: TGTGCCAGCAGCTTGTTACAGCGTTTTAGCACAGATACGCAGTATTTT. Its translation is CASSLLQRFSTDTQYF. Full variable domain (missing parts from reference TRBV11-2 and TRBJ2-3): EAGVAQSPRYKIIEKRQSVAFWCNPISGHATLYWYQQILGQGPKLLIQFQNNGVVDDSQLPKDRFSAERLKGVDSTLKIQPAKLEDSAVYLCASSLLQRFSTDTQYFGPGTRLTVL.

This clonotype was counted ten times or more. The J gene is TRBJ2-5, the V gene TRBV27, with 7 bases fitting TRBD1. The CDR3 consists of 13 residues. The V segment lost 8 bases and the J segment 4 bases; nucleotides outside the gene matches: 7. From germline, CDR1 is MNHEY and CDR2 SMNVEV (reference sequence). CDR3 coding DNA: TGTGCCAGCCGAATGACAGGGAGAGAGACCCAGTACTTC. This gives the protein CASRMTGRETQYF.

This clonotype showed up many times. The gene calls are TRBV19 and TRBJ2-1; 10 bases are a match to TRBD2. J gave up 10 bases and V 3 bases, and 9 bases lay outside the gene matches. The CDR3 runs to 15 residues. Germline values: CDR1 LNHDA, CDR2 SQIVND (reference sequence). The CDR3 is CASSMRLAGVQEQFF. CDR3 sequence (DNA): TGTGCCAGTAGTATGCGGCTAGCGGGAGTCCAAGAGCAGTTCTTC.

The chain uses TRBV28 and TRBJ2-7; 10 bases map to TRBD2. The ends lost 2 bases at V and 6 bases at J; junction bases unmatched: 1. This CDR3 is 13 amino acids long. The germline gives CDR1 MDHEN, CDR2 SYDVKM. The CDR3 here is CASSLTSGTEQYF. The DNA of the CDR3 is TGTGCCAGCAGTTTAACTAGCGGGACCGAGCAGTACTTC.

This clonotype was recorded many times. This rearrangement joins TRBV12-3 or TRBV12-4 to TRBJ1-5, with D maybe TRBD1 (5 bases). The CDR3 consists of 14 residues. The V end was cut by 6 bases, the J end by 1 base, with 10 bases between. The CDR3 spells CASRYRDSNQPQHF. DNA for the CDR3: TGTGCCAGCAGGTACCGGGACAGCAATCAGCCCCAGCATTTT.

This clonotype has at least ten counts. The CDR3 coding sequence is TGTGCCAGCAGCTTAGGTATTAACGGCTACGAGCAGTACTTC. This sequence encodes CASSLGINGYEQYF. The chain is built from TRBV7-6 and TRBJ2-7, with D unclear. V lost 1 base, J lost 3 bases, and 10 bases lay in between. The CDR3 has 14 amino acids. Germline CDR1 reads SGHVS; CDR2 reads FNYEAQ. Using reference TRBV7-6 and TRBJ2-7 for the parts outside the CDR3, the full variable domain is GAGVSQSPRYKVTKRGQDVALRCDPISGHVSLYWYRQALGQGPEFLTYFNYEAQQDKSGLPNDRFSAERPEGSISTLTIQRTEQRDSAMYRCASSLGINGYEQYFGPGTRLTVT.

This clonotype was seen at least ten times. The chain uses TRBV24-1 and TRBJ2-1; 7 nucleotides match TRBD1. The germline CDR1 and CDR2 sequences are KGHDR and SFDVKD. V dropped 3 bases and J dropped 3; count of bases not matched to a gene: 16. The CDR3 contains 19 residues. CDR3 in DNA: TGTGCCACCAGTGATCAACGAATCGACAGGGTTAAAAGCTACAATGAGCAGTTCTTC. This encodes CATSDQRIDRVKSYNEQFF.

The V and J genes are TRBV12-3 or TRBV12-4 and TRBJ2-7, with D perhaps TRBD2 (6 bases). Trimming stripped 5 bases from V and 0 bases from J, with 14 bases between. The CDR3 is 15 amino acids. The CDR3 here is CASSRWGLSSYEQYF. In DNA form, the CDR3 reads TGTGCCAGCAGTCGTTGGGGACTTAGCTCCTACGAGCAGTACTTC.

This clonotype turned up a few times. The chain employs TRBV7-9 and TRBJ2-5, with D maybe TRBD1 (6 bases). CDR3 size: 13 residues. V gave up 10 bases and J gave up 5 bases, with 17 bases separating them. Germline V gene data show CDR1 as SEHNR and CDR2 as FQNEAQ (reference sequence). DNA of the CDR3: TGTGCCACCAAATCAGGGGCAGCCGAGACCCAGTACTTC. It specifies CATKSGAAETQYF.

This clonotype occurred a few times. CDR3 nucleotide sequence: TGCGCCAGCAGCTTGGGACTAGCTGTCGGGGAGCTGTTTTTT. It encodes CASSLGLAVGELFF. V gene TRBV5-1 combines with J gene TRBJ2-2; 7 bases map to TRBD2. Germline CDR1 and CDR2: SGHRS and YFSETQ. The length of the CDR3 is 14 residues. V shed 0 bases and J 7 bases; nucleotides not matched to a gene: 3.

This clonotype was observed a single time. The chain combines TRBV20-1 with TRBJ2-1, with 11 bases matching TRBD2. This CDR3 comprises 13 residues. The junction had 5 bases not matched to a gene; V was cut back by 6 bases and J by 7 bases. The germline V gene has CDR1 DFQATT and CDR2 SNEGSKA (reference sequence). CDR3 coding DNA: TGCAGTGCAAAAAGGACTAGCGGGAATGAGCAGTTCTTC. Translated, it gives CSAKRTSGNEQFF.

In its sample, this clonotype was seen a few times. The chain uses TRBV2 and TRBJ2-3, with 12 bases aligning to TRBD2. Germline CDR1 reads SNHLY; CDR2 reads FYNNEI. The CDR3 is made up of 19 amino acids. After removal of 6 bases from V and 1 base from J, the junction contained 14 bases not matched to a gene. The CDR3 coding sequence is TGTGCCAGCAGGGCGCCGGGACTAGCGGGCCCTCCAGGCACAGATACGCAGTATTTT. The encoded protein is CASRAPGLAGPPGTDTQYF. Full variable domain (remainder filled in from reference TRBV2 and TRBJ2-3): EPEVTQTPSHQVTQMGQEVILRCVPISNHLYFYWYRQILGQKVEFLVSFYNNEISEKSEIFDDQFSVERPDGSNFTLKIRSTKLEDSAMYFCASRAPGLAGPPGTDTQYFGPGTRLTVL.

This clonotype turned up a few times. This chain links TRBV7-2 with TRBJ2-1, with D perhaps given as TRBD1 or TRBD2 (5 bases each). From germline, CDR1 is SGHTA and CDR2 FQGNSA. V lost 5 bases to trimming and J lost 3 bases, with 14 bases between them. The CDR3 runs to 15 residues. CDR3 nucleotides: TGTGCCAGCAGCCCCAGGGTTGGGGGCTACAATGAGCAGTTCTTC. Amino acids: CASSPRVGGYNEQFF.

This clonotype was seen many times. This sequence joins TRBV10-2 and TRBJ1-4; D perhaps matches TRBD1 (5 bases). CDR1 WSHSY and CDR2 SAAADI come from the germline V gene. The CDR3 length is 13 residues. The V gene lost 7 bases and the J gene lost 6 bases, with 12 bases spanning the gap. This chain's CDR3 is CASTGQGDEKLFF. In nucleotides, the CDR3 is TGCGCCAGCACTGGCCAGGGCGATGAAAAACTGTTTTTT.

V gene TRBV19 combines with J gene TRBJ2-1; 10 positions agree with TRBD2. CDR3 size: 16 residues. Per germline, CDR1 LNHDA and CDR2 SQIVND (reference sequence). J lost 7 bases, V lost 6 bases, and 12 bases had no gene match. The CDR3 loop reads CASSHGSAGGTNEQFF. CDR3 coding DNA: TGTGCCAGTAGCCATGGGTCAGCGGGAGGGACGAATGAGCAGTTCTTC.

Ten or more counts support this clonotype. This sequence joins TRBV4-2 and TRBJ2-1, with 7 bases identical to TRBD2. V lost 0 bases to trimming and J lost 7 bases; unmatched junction nucleotides: 3. This CDR3 is built from 14 residues. The V gene's germline CDR1 is LGHNA and CDR2 YNFKEQ. Here the CDR3 DNA reads TGTGCCAGCAGCCAAGAATGGACTAGTAATGAGCAGTTCTTC. Residues: CASSQEWTSNEQFF.

The rearrangement links TRBV10-2 to TRBJ1-5; unclear D gene. This CDR3 comprises 14 residues. Germline-derived CDR1 and CDR2 are WSHSY and SAAADI. V was pared by 0 bases and J by 6 bases, with 9 bases between. CDR3 region: CASSESKYGQPQHF. The CDR3 DNA reads as TGCGCCAGCAGTGAGTCGAAGTATGGTCAGCCCCAGCATTTT.

The chain joins TRBV4-1 to TRBJ1-1; TRBD1 might be the D (6 bases). The CDR3 runs to 16 residues. Per germline, CDR1 MGHRA and CDR2 YSYEKL. Trimming took off 1 base at V and 5 bases at J, with 17 bases between the two ends. Here the CDR3 reads CASSQGRGYRETEAFF. The DNA of the CDR3 is TGCGCCAGCAGCCAAGGAAGGGGGTACAGGGAAACTGAAGCTTTCTTT.